This record looks at one T cell receptor beta chain sequence and its context. V lost 7 bases, J lost 5 bases, and 9 bases lay in between. The CDR3 is 11 residues long. The V gene's germline CDR1 is MNHEY and CDR2 SMNVEV (reference sequence). This sample stems from a study of technical replicates of blood from a few donors. Produced via immunoSEQ multiplex PCR; TCRdb's table is partial and in-frame only. The data show 60,000 to 85,000 clones, around nine tenths seen once. Input material: T cells isolated from PBMCs. This sequence originates from a human donor in good health. The chain couples TRBV27 to TRBJ2-7, with a tentative D call TRBD1 (6 bases). CDR3 in DNA: TGTGCCAGCATACAGGGTAACGAGCAGTACTTC. Its protein is CASIQGNEQYF.